The clone carrying this TCR beta chain was recorded only once. The table came from immunoSEQ multiplex PCR; TCRdb's copy has only in-frame clones and leaves some out. The sample shows 250,000 to 300,000 clones, 88% of them seen only once. The entry originates in a study of blood T cell repertoires in COVID-19. Study context: The analysed material was cDNA or gDNA that came from T cells, B-cell-depleted T cells, or PBMCs.

V dropped 0 bases and J dropped 3; count of bases not matched to a gene: 5. The CDR3 is 15 residues long. Germline-derived CDR1 and CDR2 are WSHSY and SAAADI. Those enrolled in Seattle joined during active infection and were followed longitudinally afterward. The J gene is TRBJ2-7, the V gene TRBV10-2; 7 nucleotides agree with TRBD1. The sequence came from a young woman with COVID-19, enrolled during active disease. Sequenced material: peripheral blood. The CDR3 coding sequence is TGCGCCAGCAGTGAGTCGTGGACAGGTGACTACGAGCAGTACTTC. It encodes CASSESWTGDYEQYF.